This T cell receptor beta chain stems from a study of blood T cell repertoires in COVID-19. In the study overall: In each case, the material was cDNA or gDNA derived from T cells, B-cell-depleted T cells, or PBMCs.

Using immunoSEQ multiplex PCR, the repertoire was profiled, and TCRdb retains in-frame clones only, with some absent. Found here are 85,000 to 90,000 clones, more than 60% of them singletons; the top ten hold 10% to 12%. The clonotype comes from a man aged 70-80 years with acute or convalescent COVID-19. The specimen was peripheral blood.

The CDR3 region has the DNA TGTGCCAGCAGCCCGGGACAGGGTGGCACTAATGAAAAACTGTTTTTT. It specifies CASSPGQGGTNEKLFF. The chain joins TRBV5-4 to TRBJ1-4; 9 bases match TRBD1. Germline values: CDR1 SGHNT, CDR2 YYREEE (reference sequence). The CDR3 is 16 residues long. V gave up 4 bases and J gave up 2 bases; unmatched junction bases: 6.